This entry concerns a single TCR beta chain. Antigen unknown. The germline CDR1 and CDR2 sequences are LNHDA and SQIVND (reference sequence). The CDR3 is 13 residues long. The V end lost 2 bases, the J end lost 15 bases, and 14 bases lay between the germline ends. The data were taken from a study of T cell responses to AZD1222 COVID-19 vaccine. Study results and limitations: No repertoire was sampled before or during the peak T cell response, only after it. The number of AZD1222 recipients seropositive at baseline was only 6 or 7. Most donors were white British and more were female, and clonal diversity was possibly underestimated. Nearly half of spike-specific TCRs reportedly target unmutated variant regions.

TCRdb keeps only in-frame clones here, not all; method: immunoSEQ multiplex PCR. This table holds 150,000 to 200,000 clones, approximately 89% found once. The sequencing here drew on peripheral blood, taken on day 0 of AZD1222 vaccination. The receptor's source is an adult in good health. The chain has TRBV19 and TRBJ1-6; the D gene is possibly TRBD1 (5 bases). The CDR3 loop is CASSIQGRRNLHF. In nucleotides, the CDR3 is TGTGCCAGTAGTATACAGGGCCGGAGGAACCTCCACTTT.